This TCR beta chain was retrieved from a study of shared clonotypes between healthy human individuals. Study-wide findings and caveats: Relative to memory subsets, naive subsets generally showed larger estimated richness. Sharing across a few donors was seen in roughly 5% of naive CD4 clonotypes. Non-shared clonotypes displayed generation probabilities falling below those of clonotypes present in all four donors.

This clone was found once. Its matching antigen is unknown. The table came from immunoSEQ multiplex PCR; TCRdb's copy has only in-frame clones and leaves some out. The data hold about 870,000 clones, with 80% to 95% observed a single time. CD45RO negativity and positive selection for CCR7 defined naive CD8 cells, a population that excluded terminally differentiated effector memory CD45RA+ cells. Donors had no recently reported acute infections or vaccinations and were HIV-negative. The CDR3 runs 12 residues. CDR1 is SQVTM and CDR2 is ANQGSEA in the germline V gene. Sequencing used naive CD8+ T cells sorted from blood. The chain recombines TRBV29-1 with TRBJ2-3; D is possibly TRBD1 (5 bases). The receptor was isolated from a man aged 25 to 40 in good health. As DNA, the CDR3 is TGCCTGACGAAGGGGCTTACAGATACGCAGTATTTT. Translated: CLTKGLTDTQYF.